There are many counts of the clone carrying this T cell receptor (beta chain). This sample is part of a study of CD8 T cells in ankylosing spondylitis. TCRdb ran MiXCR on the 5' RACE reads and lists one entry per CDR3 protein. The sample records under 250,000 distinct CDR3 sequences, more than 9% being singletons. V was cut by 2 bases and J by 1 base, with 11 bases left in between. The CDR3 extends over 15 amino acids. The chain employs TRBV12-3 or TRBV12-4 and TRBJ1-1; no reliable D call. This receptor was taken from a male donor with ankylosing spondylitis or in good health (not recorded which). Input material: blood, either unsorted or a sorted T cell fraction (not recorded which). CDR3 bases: TGTGCCAGCAGTTTACACTCCTGGGGGAACACTGAAGCTTTCTTT. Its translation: CASSLHSWGNTEAFF.